Each of the 3 T cell receptor beta chains below was sequenced from the same sample in a study of blood T cell repertoires in COVID-19. TCRdb's table, derived via immunoSEQ multiplex PCR, lists solely in-frame clones and lacks some. The data contain about 160,000 clones, around nine tenths of them seen just once; the ten biggest clones take up around 0.5%. The specimen was peripheral blood. All receptors derive from a man aged 50 or older with acute or convalescent COVID-19.

In its sample, this clone was seen once. The chain has TRBV10-3 and TRBJ2-1, with TRBD1 matching over 7 bases. Germline trimming cut 7 bases from V and 4 bases from J; bases unmatched to any gene: 7. Per the germline V gene, CDR1 is ENHRY and CDR2 is SYGVKD. This CDR3 spans 14 amino acids. This CDR3 reads CAIIPGTEYNEQFF. The CDR3 DNA reads TGTGCCATCATTCCCGGGACAGAATACAATGAGCAGTTCTTC.

The chain recombines TRBV5-8 with TRBJ1-4; weak D call: TRBD1 (5 bases). The germline V and J ends were trimmed by 4 bases and 7 bases, with 20 bases remaining between them. The CDR3 is 16 residues long. From germline, CDR1 is SGHTS and CDR2 YDEGEE. DNA for the CDR3: TGTGCCAGCAGCCGGCTGACGCAGGGTGTGAGTGAAAAACTGTTTTTT. Translated, it gives CASSRLTQGVSEKLFF.

The V gene is TRBV18, the J gene TRBJ1-3; the match to TRBD1 covers 11 bases. This CDR3 is built from 14 residues. With 2 bases clipped from V and 6 bases from J, the junction kept 0 bases outside the gene matches. The V gene's germline CDR1 is KGHSH and CDR2 LQKENI. DNA for the CDR3: TGTGCCAGCTCACCAGGACAGGGGGCAAACACCATATATTTT. Residues: CASSPGQGANTIYF.